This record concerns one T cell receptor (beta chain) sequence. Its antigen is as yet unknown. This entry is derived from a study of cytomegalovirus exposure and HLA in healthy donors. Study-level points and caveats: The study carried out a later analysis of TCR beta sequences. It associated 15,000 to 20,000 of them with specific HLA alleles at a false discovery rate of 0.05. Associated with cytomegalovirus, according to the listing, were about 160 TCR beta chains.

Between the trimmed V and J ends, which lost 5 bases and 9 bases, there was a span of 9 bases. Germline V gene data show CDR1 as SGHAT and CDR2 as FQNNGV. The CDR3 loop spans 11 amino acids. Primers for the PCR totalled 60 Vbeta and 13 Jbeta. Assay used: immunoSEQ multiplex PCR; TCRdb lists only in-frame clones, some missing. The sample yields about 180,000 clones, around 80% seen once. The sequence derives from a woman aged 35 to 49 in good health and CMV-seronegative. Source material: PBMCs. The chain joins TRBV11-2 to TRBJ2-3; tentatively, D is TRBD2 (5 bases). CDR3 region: CASSPRETQYF. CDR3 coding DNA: TGTGCCAGCAGCCCCCGGGAAACGCAGTATTTT.